The 5 T cell receptor beta chains below were found in one sample sequenced in a study of T cells in Graves' hyperthyroidism and ophthalmopathy. Researchers amplified the TCR beta CDR3 regions from RNA transcripts. Carried out on the TCR CDR3, a first-round RT-PCR used the HTBI primer set. TCRdb itself ran the multiplex PCR reads through MiXCR, one entry per CDR3 protein. The sample includes approximately 590,000 distinct CDR3 sequences, roughly 14% of them seen just once. The sequencing sample was made of blood. The origin of the receptors is a woman in her thirties with Graves' hyperthyroidism.

This clonotype showed up many times. As DNA, the CDR3 is TGTGCCAGCAGTGACCCTGGGACTAAAGAGGCTTTCTTT. This codes for CASSDPGTKEAFF. The chain combines TRBV6-1 with TRBJ1-1; D is possibly TRBD1 (5 bases). The germline V and J ends were trimmed by 3 bases and 11 bases, with 16 bases remaining between them. The CDR3 consists of 13 residues. Germline lookup yields CDR1 MNHNS and CDR2 SASEGT.

This clonotype showed up just a few times. V is TRBV15 and J is TRBJ2-3, with D possibly TRBD1 on 6 matching bases. The CDR3 length is 15 residues. The germline V gene encodes CDR1 LNHNV and CDR2 YYDKDF (reference sequence). The germline V and J ends were trimmed by 4 bases and 6 bases, with 17 bases remaining between them. Here the CDR3 reads CATSIRDISYDTQYF. DNA of the CDR3: TGTGCCACCAGCATTCGGGACATATCATATGATACGCAGTATTTT.

The sample holds a few counts of this clonotype. V and J are TRBV10-3 and TRBJ1-1; D is possibly TRBD1 (6 bases). CDR1 ENHRY and CDR2 SYGVKD come from the germline V gene. The V and J ends lost 9 bases and 1 base respectively, with 18 bases between them. This CDR3 contains 15 residues. CDR3 sequence reads: CAMPGVQRSNTEAFF. CDR3 DNA: TGTGCCATGCCAGGGGTACAGAGATCGAACACTGAAGCTTTCTTT.

Of note for this clonotype: This may stem from a read error, because a much larger clone lies one nucleotide away. The CDR3 region has the DNA TGCGCCAGCAGCTTGGCCCCCACCGGGGAGCTGTGTTTT. It encodes CASSLAPTGELCF. V usage is TRBV5-1 and J usage is TRBJ2-2; the D gene is possibly TRBD2 (5 bases). The germline V gene has CDR1 SGHRS and CDR2 YFSETQ. The CDR3 contains 13 residues.

The V gene is TRBV7-6, the J gene TRBJ1-2, with D unclear. This CDR3 spans 14 amino acids. The V and J ends lost 5 bases and 9 bases respectively, with 19 bases between them. Germline CDR1 SGHVS, CDR2 FNYEAQ. In DNA, the CDR3 is TGTGCCAGCAGCCCCGTTTTGTTCGAGGGAAGCTACACCTTC. Protein sequence: CASSPVLFEGSYTF.